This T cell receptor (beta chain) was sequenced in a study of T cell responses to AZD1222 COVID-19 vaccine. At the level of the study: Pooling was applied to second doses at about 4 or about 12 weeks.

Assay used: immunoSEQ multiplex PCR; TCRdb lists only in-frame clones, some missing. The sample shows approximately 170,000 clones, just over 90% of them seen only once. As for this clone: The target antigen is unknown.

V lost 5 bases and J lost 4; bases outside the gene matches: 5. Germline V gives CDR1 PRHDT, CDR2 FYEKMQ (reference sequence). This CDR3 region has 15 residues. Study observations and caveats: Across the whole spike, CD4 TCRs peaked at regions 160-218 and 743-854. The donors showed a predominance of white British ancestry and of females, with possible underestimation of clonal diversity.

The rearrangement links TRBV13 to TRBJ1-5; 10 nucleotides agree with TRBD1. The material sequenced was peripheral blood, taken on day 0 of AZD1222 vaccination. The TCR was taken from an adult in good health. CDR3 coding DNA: TGTGCCAGCAGCGACAGGGGGCAGGGGAATCAGCCCCAGCATTTT. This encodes CASSDRGQGNQPQHF.